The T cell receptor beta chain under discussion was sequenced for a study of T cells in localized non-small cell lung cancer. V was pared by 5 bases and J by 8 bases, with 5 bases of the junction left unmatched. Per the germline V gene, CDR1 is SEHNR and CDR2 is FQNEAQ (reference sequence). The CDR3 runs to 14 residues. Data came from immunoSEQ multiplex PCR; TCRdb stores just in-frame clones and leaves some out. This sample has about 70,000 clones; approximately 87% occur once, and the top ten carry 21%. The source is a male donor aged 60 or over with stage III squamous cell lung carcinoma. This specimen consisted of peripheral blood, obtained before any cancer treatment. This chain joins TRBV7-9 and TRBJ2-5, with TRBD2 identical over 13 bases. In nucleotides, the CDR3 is TGTGCCAGCAGCCCAGGGACTAGCGGGGTTACCCAGTACTTC. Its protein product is CASSPGTSGVTQYF.